Given below is one T cell receptor beta chain in context. Its antigen is as yet unknown. TCRB CDR3 was amplified from 2 ug genomic DNA or less. The repertoire was sequenced with immunoSEQ multiplex PCR; TCRdb's copy has only in-frame clones and lacks some. The sample carries 75,000 to 100,000 clones, 79% recorded once. This sample was taken from a study of glioma-infiltrating T cells after dendritic cell vaccination. Turning to the study itself: Patients had newly diagnosed or recurrent glioblastoma and received dendritic cell vaccines.

Study results and caveats: Patients with more pretreatment TILs had longer time to progression and survival. Survival was not directly related to TCR clonality in these patients.

Germline V gene data show CDR1 as LNHDA and CDR2 as SQIVND (reference sequence). V was clipped by 8 bases and J by 5 bases, with 9 bases between them. The CDR3 has 11 amino acids. The specimen was blood, collected before dendritic cell vaccination. V is TRBV19 and J is TRBJ1-1; tentative D call: TRBD1 (6 bases). The clonotype originates from a human donor with glioblastoma. Here the CDR3 DNA reads TGTGCCAGTTTTGGACAGACTGAAGCTTTCTTT. Protein: CASFGQTEAFF.